What follows are 8 T cell receptor beta chains derived from one specimen sequenced in a study of T cell responses to AZD1222 COVID-19 vaccine. Clones were sequenced by immunoSEQ multiplex PCR, and TCRdb holds only the in-frame ones, with some missing. Of some 150,000 clones listed, about 90% were seen once; the top ten hold roughly 3.3%. The sample here was peripheral blood, taken 28 days after the second AZD1222 dose. Receptors originate from an adult who received the AZD1222 COVID-19 vaccine.

The CDR3 loop reads CASSLVGRGTGDYEQYF. The CDR3 DNA sequence: TGTGCCAGCAGCTTAGTTGGGAGAGGGACAGGGGATTACGAGCAGTACTTC. The chain employs TRBV7-9 and TRBJ2-7, with 10 positions matching TRBD1. This CDR3 has 17 residues. The germline V gene encodes CDR1 SEHNR and CDR2 FQNEAQ (reference sequence). Trimming removed 1 base from V and 4 bases from J; junction bases left unmatched: 10.

This clone was recorded a few times. The V gene is TRBV5-1, the J gene TRBJ2-2, with TRBD2 matching 10 bases. Germline loops: CDR1 SGHRS, CDR2 YFSETQ. V was pared by 2 bases and J by 2 bases, with 3 bases of the junction left unmatched. The length of the CDR3 is 16 residues. The chain's CDR3 is CASSFRTSGNTGELFF. CDR3 bases: TGCGCCAGCAGCTTCCGGACTAGCGGTAACACCGGGGAGCTGTTTTTT.

The chain links TRBV29-1 to TRBJ2-1; TRBD2 aligns across 7 bases. CDR3 length equals 17 residues. V lost 4 bases to trimming and J lost 1 base; unmatched junction nucleotides: 13. The V gene's germline CDR1 is SQVTM and CDR2 ANQGSEA. CDR3 loop: CSVVPNRGVMSYNEQFF. Here the CDR3 DNA reads TGCAGCGTTGTACCCAATCGGGGGGTCATGTCCTACAATGAGCAGTTCTTC.

The chain is built from TRBV27 and TRBJ2-2; D gene unclear. Germline loops: CDR1 MNHEY, CDR2 SMNVEV (reference sequence). This CDR3 spans 11 amino acids. The V and J ends lost 6 bases and 3 bases respectively, with 2 bases between them. The CDR3 spells CASSYTGELFF. CDR3 sequence (DNA): TGTGCCAGCAGCTACACCGGGGAGCTGTTTTTT.

The CDR3 DNA is TGTGCCAGCAGCTTGATGGGTCGGAACACTGAAGCTTTCTTT. Residues: CASSLMGRNTEAFF. This chain uses TRBV7-9 with TRBJ1-1; D unresolved. The germline V gene has CDR1 SEHNR and CDR2 FQNEAQ (reference sequence). The CDR3 runs to 14 residues. V was cut by 3 bases and J by 1 base, with 9 bases left in between.

The chain combines TRBV5-8 with TRBJ2-1, with 7 nucleotides matching TRBD1. In germline, CDR1 is SGHTS, CDR2 YDEGEE. The CDR3 is made up of 15 amino acids. V lost 5 bases and J lost 4; bases outside the gene matches: 9. CDR3 DNA sequence: TGTGCCAGCAGTTCCGGGACAGCGATTTACAATGAGCAGTTCTTC. Translated, it gives CASSSGTAIYNEQFF.

J is TRBJ1-3 and V is TRBV7-2; D possibly corresponds to TRBD1 (6 bases). The length of the CDR3 is 18 residues. Deletions cut 5 bases from V and 0 bases from J, with 20 bases between. Germline assignment: CDR1 SGHTA and CDR2 FQGNSA. The DNA for the CDR3 is TGTGCCAGCAGCATAAGAGGGGGTGGTGTTCCCTCTGGAAACACCATATATTTT. Its translation is CASSIRGGGVPSGNTIYF.

This clone was recorded a few times. The genes are TRBV11-2 and TRBJ1-3, with 7 bases that match TRBD1. V lost 5 bases and J lost 3; bases outside the gene matches: 19. Germline values: CDR1 SGHAT, CDR2 FQNNGV. CDR3 length: 19 residues. DNA for the CDR3: TGTGCCAGCAGCGCGGTGACAGGGTCACTCTTCTTTCGTGGAAACACCATATATTTT. The encoded protein is CASSAVTGSLFFRGNTIYF.